These T cell receptor beta chains were read from a single sample in a study of T cell responses to AZD1222 COVID-19 vaccine. This table comes from immunoSEQ multiplex PCR, and its TCRdb copy is limited to in-frame clones, with some not included. The repertoire holds about 130,000 clones, with around 84% as singletons. Sequencing used peripheral blood, obtained on day 0 of AZD1222 vaccination. The source is an adult in good health. Each CDR3 is given without its conserved first and last residue. The order of the fields is D gene, V gene, CDR3 protein. D genes are given only for firm matches.

NA,TRBV18,ASSPIGGNGYT
NA,TRBV27,ASSLGQGNEKLF
TRBD1,TRBV7-3,ASSADRGKGGELF
NA,TRBV6-2/TRBV6-3,ASSYSTSTDTQY
TRBD1,TRBV7-2,ASSLARDRHYEQY
NA,TRBV11-2,ASSLVGDTQY
NA,TRBV19,ASSIGTGPTDTQY
TRBD1,TRBV7-9,ASSRPGQAFGGLELF
NA,TRBV7-8,ASSLWGWATNTEAF
TRBD2,TRBV27,ASSLGGLDGETQY